This paragraph reports one TCR beta chain. Data came from immunoSEQ multiplex PCR; TCRdb stores just in-frame clones and leaves some out. The data contain 10,000 to 14,000 clones, over 60% of them singletons. This entry belongs to a study of T cell repertoires in ileal Crohn's disease. This receptor was identified in an adult with Crohn's disease. The sample taken for sequencing was ileal tissue.

Here the CDR3 reads CASSLYGTGLGTEAFF. CDR3 in DNA: TGTGCCAGCAGTTTGTACGGGACAGGGTTAGGCACTGAAGCTTTCTTT. J is TRBJ1-1 and V is TRBV28; 9 bases are a match to TRBD1. The CDR3 contains 16 residues. Germline values: CDR1 MDHEN, CDR2 SYDVKM. With V trimmed by 3 bases and J by 4 bases, 9 bases remained unmatched. Full variable domain (outside the CDR3, taken from reference TRBV28 and TRBJ1-1): DVKVTQSSRYLVKRTGEKVFLECVQDMDHENMFWYRQDPGLGLRLIYFSYDVKMKEKGDIPEGYSVSREKKERFSLILESASTNQTSMYLCASSLYGTGLGTEAFFGQGTRLTVV.